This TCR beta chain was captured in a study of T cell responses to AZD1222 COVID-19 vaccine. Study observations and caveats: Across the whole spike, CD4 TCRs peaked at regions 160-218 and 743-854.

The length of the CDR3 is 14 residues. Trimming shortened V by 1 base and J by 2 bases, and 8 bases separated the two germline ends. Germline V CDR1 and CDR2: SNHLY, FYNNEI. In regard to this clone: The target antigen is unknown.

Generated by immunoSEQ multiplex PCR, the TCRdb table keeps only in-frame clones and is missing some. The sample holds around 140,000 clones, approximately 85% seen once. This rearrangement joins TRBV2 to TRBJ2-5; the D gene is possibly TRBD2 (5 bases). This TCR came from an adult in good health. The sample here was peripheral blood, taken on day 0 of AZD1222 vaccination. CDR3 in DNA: TGTGCCAGCAGTGAAGATCCGGGACAAGAGACCCAGTACTTC. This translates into CASSEDPGQETQYF.